This TCR beta chain was sequenced during a study of blood T cell repertoires in COVID-19 (dated by TCRdb to the early 2020s). Regarding the study in general: Samples covering the acute and convalescent phases of COVID-19 were provided by collaborators in the United States, Italy and Spain. Where HLA class I and class II types were available, the types were taken from metadata supplied by the sample provider, not from assay-based typing. The material from the prospective study consisted of cDNA or gDNA derived from T cells, B-cell-depleted T cells, or PBMCs. The samples were drawn from the first 160 participants of the ongoing ImmuneRACE study and from under 1,500 subjects provided by 6 global collaborators. The repertoires were made available in a free public database intended to serve as a resource for research on the immune response to SARS-CoV-2. The sample metadata nearly always contained a de-identified subject ID, COVID-19 status, age in years and sex. Deeply sampled blood TCRbeta repertoires from subjects exposed to, actively infected with, or recovered from COVID-19 were included in the dataset. Results and caveats for the whole study, not just this receptor: Clinical and demographic metadata were provided uncurated, with the amount varying by source and participant.

V lost 3 bases and J lost 4 bases, and the count of bases not matched to a germline gene is 8. There are 17 amino acids in the CDR3, from cysteine to phenylalanine inclusive. Here the CDR3 DNA is all that survives: 51 bases in frame from base 1. CDR1 and CDR2 are drawn from the germline V gene: KGHSH, LQKENI. Collaborating institutions collected whole blood in K2EDTA tubes following their own protocols. For TCRbeta analysis, collaborators shipped samples as frozen whole blood, isolated PBMCs, or DNA extracted from either of those sample types. TCRbeta CDR3 regions were amplified from genomic DNA using the immunoSEQ Assay, a bias-controlled multiplex PCR. The published analysis was carried out like this. The number of nucleated cells in each sample was estimated from the amplification of reference gene primers within the assay. Sequence reads were collapsed and filtered to measure the absolute abundance of every unique TCRbeta CDR3 rearrangement. Productive Simpson clonality was computed per sample as the square root of Simpson's diversity index over productive rearrangements. TCRdb took over this immuneACCESS table, retaining in-frame rearrangements with V and J assigned. Such tables are incomplete; in checked studies, under half of the missing clones stem from an unresolved V gene, and the remainder is unexplained. For V, J and clone size, that table is used; D and trimming come from the DNA. This sample lists 150,000 or so clones; approximately 83% were detected once. The top ten clonotypes cover approximately 30% of the sample.

Note on this clone: No antigen is known for it. It has no much larger one-base neighbor in the sample; base qualities were not kept.

This chain joins TRBV18 to TRBJ2-3; 12 bases in the middle match TRBD2. This TCR derives from a woman aged 60-70 years with acute or convalescent COVID-19. Sequencing was done on a sample of peripheral blood. The nucleotides are TGTGCCAGCTCACCGGGGCTAGCGGGGGGGCCCCCAGATACGCAGTATTTT. Its translation reads: CASSPGLAGGPPDTQYF.